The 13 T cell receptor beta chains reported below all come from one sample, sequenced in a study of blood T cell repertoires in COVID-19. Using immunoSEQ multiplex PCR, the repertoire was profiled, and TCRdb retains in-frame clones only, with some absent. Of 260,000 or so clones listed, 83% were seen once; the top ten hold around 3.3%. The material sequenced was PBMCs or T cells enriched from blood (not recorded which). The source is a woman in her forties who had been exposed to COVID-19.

This CDR3 is CASSFDWGDIQYF. CDR3 sequence (DNA): TGTGCCAGCAGTTTCGACTGGGGGGACATTCAGTACTTC. This rearrangement joins TRBV12-3 or TRBV12-4 to TRBJ2-4; a weak D match, TRBD2 (6 bases). V shed 3 bases and J shed 8 bases, with 11 bases lying between them. This CDR3 is built from 13 residues.

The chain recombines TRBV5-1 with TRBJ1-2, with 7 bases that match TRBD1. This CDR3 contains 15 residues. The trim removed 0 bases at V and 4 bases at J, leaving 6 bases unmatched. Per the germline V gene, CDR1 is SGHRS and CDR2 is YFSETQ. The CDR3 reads CASSLDTQGTYGYTF. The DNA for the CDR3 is TGCGCCAGCAGCTTGGACACACAGGGGACCTATGGCTACACCTTC.

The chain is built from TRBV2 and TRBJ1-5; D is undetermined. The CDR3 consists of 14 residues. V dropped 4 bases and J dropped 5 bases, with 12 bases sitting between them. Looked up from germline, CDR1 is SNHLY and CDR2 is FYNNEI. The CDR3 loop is CASSGYGTDQPQHF. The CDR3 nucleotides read TGTGCCAGCAGTGGTTACGGCACAGATCAGCCCCAGCATTTT.

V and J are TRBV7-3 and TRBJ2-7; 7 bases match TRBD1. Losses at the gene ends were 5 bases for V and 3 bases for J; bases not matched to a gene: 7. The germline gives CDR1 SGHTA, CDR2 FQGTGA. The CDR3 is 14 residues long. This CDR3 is CASSPSGQDYEQYF. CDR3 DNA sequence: TGTGCCAGCAGCCCTAGTGGACAGGACTACGAGCAGTACTTC.

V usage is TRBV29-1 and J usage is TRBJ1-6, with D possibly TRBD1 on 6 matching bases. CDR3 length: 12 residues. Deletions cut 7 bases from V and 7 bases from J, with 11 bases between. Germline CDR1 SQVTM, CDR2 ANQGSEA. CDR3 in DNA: TGCAGCGCCGGACAGACAAATTCACCCCTCCACTTT. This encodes CSAGQTNSPLHF.

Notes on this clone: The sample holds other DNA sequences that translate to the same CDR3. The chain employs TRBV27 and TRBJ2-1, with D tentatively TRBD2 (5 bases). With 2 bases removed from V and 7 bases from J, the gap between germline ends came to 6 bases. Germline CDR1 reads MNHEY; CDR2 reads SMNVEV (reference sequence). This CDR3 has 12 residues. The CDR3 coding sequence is TGTGCCAGCAGTTTAGGAGGAAATGAGCAGTTCTTC. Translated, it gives CASSLGGNEQFF.

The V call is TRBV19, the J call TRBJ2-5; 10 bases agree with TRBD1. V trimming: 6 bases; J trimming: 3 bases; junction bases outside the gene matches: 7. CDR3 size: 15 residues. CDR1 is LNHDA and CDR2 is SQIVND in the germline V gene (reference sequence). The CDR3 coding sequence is TGTGCCAGTAGAACCCACGGGACAGGGGAAGAGACCCAGTACTTC. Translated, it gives CASRTHGTGEETQYF.

As DNA, the CDR3 is TGTGCCAGCAGTCTAGCCGAACAGGGAAATAATTCACCCCTCCACTTT. Its translation: CASSLAEQGNNSPLHF. The J gene is TRBJ1-6, the V gene TRBV5-4; a weak D match, TRBD1 (6 bases). The V end was cut by 5 bases, the J end by 5 bases, with 17 bases between. The CDR3 is 16 residues long. CDR1 and CDR2 from the germline V gene are SGHNT and YYREEE (reference sequence).

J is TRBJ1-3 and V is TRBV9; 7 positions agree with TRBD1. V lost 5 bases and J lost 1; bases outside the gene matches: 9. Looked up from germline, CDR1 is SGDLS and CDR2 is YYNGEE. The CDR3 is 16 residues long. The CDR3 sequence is CASSKQGIPSGNTIYF. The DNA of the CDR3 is TGTGCCAGCAGTAAACAGGGGATCCCGTCTGGAAACACCATATATTTT. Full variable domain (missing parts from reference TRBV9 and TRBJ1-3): DSGVTQTPKHLITATGQRVTLRCSPRSGDLSVYWYQQSLDQGLQFLIQYYNGEERAKGNILERFSAQQFPDLHSELNLSSLELGDSALYFCASSKQGIPSGNTIYFGEGSWLTVV.

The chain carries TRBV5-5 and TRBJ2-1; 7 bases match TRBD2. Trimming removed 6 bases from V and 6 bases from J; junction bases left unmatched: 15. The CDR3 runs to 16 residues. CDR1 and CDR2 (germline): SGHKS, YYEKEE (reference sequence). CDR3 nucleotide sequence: TGTGCCAGCACCTTAACGACTAGCCTAATGGGCAATGAGCAGTTCTTC. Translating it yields CASTLTTSLMGNEQFF.

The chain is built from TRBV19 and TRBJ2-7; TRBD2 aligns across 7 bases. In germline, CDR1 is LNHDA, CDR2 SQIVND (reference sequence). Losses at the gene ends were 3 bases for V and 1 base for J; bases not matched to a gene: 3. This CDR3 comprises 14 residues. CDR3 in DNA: TGTGCCAGTAGTATTGCTAGCGGATCCTACGAGCAGTACTTC. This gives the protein CASSIASGSYEQYF.

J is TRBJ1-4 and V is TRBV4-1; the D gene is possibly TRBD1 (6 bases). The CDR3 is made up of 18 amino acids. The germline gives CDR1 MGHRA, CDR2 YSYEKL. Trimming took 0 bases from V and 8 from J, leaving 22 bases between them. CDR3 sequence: CASSQDRGVSSDSEKLFF. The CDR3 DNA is TGCGCCAGCAGCCAAGATCGAGGGGTGTCATCGGACAGCGAAAAACTGTTTTTT.

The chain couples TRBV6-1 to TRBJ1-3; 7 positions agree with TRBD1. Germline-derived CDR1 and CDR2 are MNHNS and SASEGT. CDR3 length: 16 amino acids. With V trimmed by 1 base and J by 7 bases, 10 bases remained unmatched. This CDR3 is CASSEGPGGTFNTIYF. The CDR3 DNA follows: TGTGCCAGCAGTGAAGGTCCAGGGGGAACCTTCAACACCATATATTTT.